This T cell receptor (beta chain) is drawn from a study of radiation and T cells in renal cell carcinoma. Time point meaning: baseline pretreatment blood. Treatment meaning: 15 Gy SBRT to primary tumor, nephrectomy 4 weeks later. General study points: In blood, top tumor clones expanded by 2 weeks, shrinking by 4.

The germline gives CDR1 LNHDA, CDR2 SQIVND (reference sequence). The CDR3 contains 11 residues. Trimming pared 4 bases from V and 9 bases from J, leaving 7 bases between. Note on this clone: Its cognate antigen is unknown.

Assay: immunoSEQ multiplex PCR; the TCRdb copy retains only in-frame clones and omits some. The table shows some 150,000 clones, with roughly 85% occurring only once. The source was blood, collected from a patient whose treatment included radiotherapy and nephrectomy. The receptor was derived from a woman aged 50 to 60 with renal cell carcinoma. The chain carries TRBV19 and TRBJ1-5; maybe TRBD1 (5 bases). CDR3 amino acids: CASSRGGPQHF. The DNA for the CDR3 is TGTGCCAGTAGTAGGGGCGGGCCCCAGCATTTT.